Listed below are T cell receptor beta chains from one sample, sequenced in a study of CD8 T cells in Susac syndrome. TCRdb redid the calling of the immunoSEQ multiplex PCR reads with MiXCR, one entry per CDR3 protein. The top ten clones hold roughly 0.15% of a sample with about 150,000 distinct CDR3 sequences, over 95% of them seen once. The sample consisted of CD8+ T cells from PBMCs. The source of these receptors is a human donor with multiple sclerosis. CDR3s include the opening cysteine and the closing phenylalanine or tryptophan. The D gene is left open where the match is weak. Clone size is stated in some rows and not others, as once, few, many or a class when expanded.

d_call: .
cdr3_length: 11
clone_size: .
v_call: TRBV6-1
j_call: TRBJ1-6
cdr3_aa: CASASEGPLHF
cdr3_nt: TGTGCCAGCGCGTCCGAGGGGCCCCTCCACTTT

d_call: .
cdr3_length: 17
clone_size: .
v_call: TRBV4-1
j_call: TRBJ2-2
cdr3_aa: CASSQSPSGFNTGELFF
cdr3_nt: TGCGCCAGCAGCCAATCACCCTCGGGGTTCAACACCGGGGAGCTGTTTTTT

d_call: .
cdr3_length: 14
clone_size: .
v_call: TRBV13
j_call: TRBJ1-4
cdr3_aa: CASSFEPLGEKLFF
cdr3_nt: TGTGCCAGCAGCTTTGAGCCCCTTGGGGAAAAACTGTTTTTT

d_call: .
cdr3_length: 14
clone_size: .
v_call: TRBV25-1
j_call: TRBJ1-2
cdr3_aa: CASSESSQIYGYTF
cdr3_nt: TGTGCCAGCAGTGAATCGAGTCAGATCTATGGCTACACCTTC

d_call: .
cdr3_length: 13
clone_size: .
v_call: TRBV25-1
j_call: TRBJ2-2
cdr3_aa: CASSEGYTGELFF
cdr3_nt: TGTGCCAGCAGTGAAGGTTACACCGGGGAGCTGTTTTTT

d_call: TRBD2
cdr3_length: 14
clone_size: .
v_call: TRBV6-5
j_call: TRBJ2-5
cdr3_aa: CASSAGLAMETQYF
cdr3_nt: TGTGCCAGCAGTGCGGGACTAGCTATGGAGACCCAGTACTTC

d_call: TRBD2
cdr3_length: 15
clone_size: .
v_call: TRBV9
j_call: TRBJ2-5
cdr3_aa: CASSVLSGAQETQYF
cdr3_nt: TGTGCCAGCAGCGTTCTTAGCGGGGCCCAAGAGACCCAGTACTTC

d_call: TRBD1
cdr3_length: 16
clone_size: once
v_call: TRBV5-1
j_call: TRBJ2-5
cdr3_aa: CASSSDRGWYQETQYF
cdr3_nt: TGCGCCAGCAGCTCCGACAGGGGATGGTACCAAGAGACCCAGTACTTC

d_call: .
cdr3_length: 17
clone_size: .
v_call: TRBV30
j_call: TRBJ1-6
cdr3_aa: CAWSLPYRDRGTSPLHF
cdr3_nt: TGTGCCTGGAGCTTACCCTACAGGGATAGAGGGACTTCACCCCTCCACTTT

d_call: TRBD2
cdr3_length: 17
clone_size: .
v_call: TRBV7-9
j_call: TRBJ2-1
cdr3_aa: CASSSLLAGDNDNEQFF
cdr3_nt: TGTGCCAGCAGCTCGTTACTAGCGGGGGACAACGACAATGAGCAGTTCTTC

d_call: TRBD2
cdr3_length: 14
clone_size: once
v_call: TRBV9
j_call: TRBJ2-1
cdr3_aa: CASSVDGGADEQFF
cdr3_nt: TGTGCCAGCAGCGTAGACGGGGGGGCTGATGAGCAGTTCTTC

d_call: .
cdr3_length: 10
clone_size: .
v_call: TRBV29-1
j_call: TRBJ1-1
cdr3_aa: CSVVSSEAFF
cdr3_nt: TGCAGCGTTGTTAGCTCGGAAGCTTTCTTT

d_call: .
cdr3_length: 14
clone_size: .
v_call: TRBV5-1
j_call: TRBJ1-2
cdr3_aa: CASSLLDSTYGYTF
cdr3_nt: TGCGCCAGCAGCCTCTTGGACAGTACCTATGGCTACACCTTC

d_call: .
cdr3_length: 13
clone_size: .
v_call: TRBV20-1
j_call: TRBJ2-3
cdr3_aa: CSAFTGHTDTQYF
cdr3_nt: TGCAGTGCCTTTACGGGCCACACAGATACGCAGTATTTT

d_call: .
cdr3_length: 13
clone_size: .
v_call: TRBV30
j_call: TRBJ2-5
cdr3_aa: CAWSVNRQETQYF
cdr3_nt: TGTGCCTGGAGTGTAAACAGACAAGAGACCCAGTACTTC

d_call: TRBD1
cdr3_length: 15
clone_size: .
v_call: TRBV4-3
j_call: TRBJ1-1
cdr3_aa: CASSQGRGQDTEAFF
cdr3_nt: TGCGCCAGCAGCCAAGGAAGGGGGCAGGACACTGAAGCTTTCTTT

d_call: .
cdr3_length: 15
clone_size: .
v_call: TRBV9
j_call: TRBJ1-2
cdr3_aa: CASSESITGNYGYTF
cdr3_nt: TGTGCCAGCAGCGAGTCTATAACAGGGAACTATGGCTACACCTTC

d_call: .
cdr3_length: 18
clone_size: .
v_call: TRBV20-1
j_call: TRBJ2-3
cdr3_aa: CSASPPAAGGLPTDTQYF
cdr3_nt: TGCAGTGCTAGTCCACCCGCTGCCGGGGGGCTCCCCACAGATACGCAGTATTTT

d_call: .
cdr3_length: 13
clone_size: .
v_call: TRBV30
j_call: TRBJ2-3
cdr3_aa: CAWNSAGADTQYF
cdr3_nt: TGTGCCTGGAATTCGGCAGGGGCAGATACGCAGTATTTT

d_call: .
cdr3_length: 13
clone_size: .
v_call: TRBV29-1
j_call: TRBJ2-7
cdr3_aa: CSVEGSRDYEQYF
cdr3_nt: TGCAGCGTTGAAGGATCGCGAGACTACGAGCAGTACTTC

d_call: .
cdr3_length: 15
clone_size: once
v_call: TRBV18
j_call: TRBJ1-2
cdr3_aa: CASSPMAMGLDGYTF
cdr3_nt: TGTGCCAGCTCACCAATGGCAATGGGGCTGGACGGCTACACCTTC

d_call: .
cdr3_length: 14
clone_size: once
v_call: TRBV7-9
j_call: TRBJ2-3
cdr3_aa: CASSLRDDRDTQYF
cdr3_nt: TGTGCCAGCAGCTTAAGAGACGACAGGGATACGCAGTATTTT

d_call: .
cdr3_length: 15
clone_size: .
v_call: TRBV5-1
j_call: TRBJ2-1
cdr3_aa: CASSSSLTGSHEQFF
cdr3_nt: TGCGCCAGCAGCTCCTCTCTTACAGGGTCCCATGAGCAGTTCTTC

d_call: .
cdr3_length: 14
clone_size: .
v_call: TRBV13
j_call: TRBJ2-5
cdr3_aa: CASIHWGEQETQYF
cdr3_nt: TGTGCCAGCATCCACTGGGGGGAGCAAGAGACCCAGTACTTC

d_call: .
cdr3_length: 14
clone_size: few
v_call: TRBV27
j_call: TRBJ1-1
cdr3_aa: CASSFEGMNTEAFF
cdr3_nt: TGTGCCAGCAGTTTTGAGGGCATGAACACTGAAGCTTTCTTT